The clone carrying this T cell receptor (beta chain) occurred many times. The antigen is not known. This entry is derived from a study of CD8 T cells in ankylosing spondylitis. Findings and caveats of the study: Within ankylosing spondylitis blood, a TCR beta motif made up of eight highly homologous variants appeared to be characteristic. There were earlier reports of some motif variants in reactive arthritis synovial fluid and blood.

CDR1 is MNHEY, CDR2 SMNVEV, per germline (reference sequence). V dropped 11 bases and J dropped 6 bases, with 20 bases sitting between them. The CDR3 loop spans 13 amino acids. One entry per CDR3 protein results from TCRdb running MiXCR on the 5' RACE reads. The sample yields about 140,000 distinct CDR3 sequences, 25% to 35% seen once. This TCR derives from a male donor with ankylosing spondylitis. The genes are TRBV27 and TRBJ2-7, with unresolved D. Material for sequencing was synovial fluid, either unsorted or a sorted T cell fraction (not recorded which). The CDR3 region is CALSDQNPREQYF. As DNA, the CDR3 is TGTGCCCTCTCCGACCAGAATCCACGCGAGCAGTACTTC.